Listed here is a single TCR beta chain. The record originates from a study of blood T cell repertoires in COVID-19. V was clipped by 6 bases and J by 4 bases, with 13 bases between them. Germline V gene lookup returns CDR1 LNHDA and CDR2 SQIVND (reference sequence). CDR3 length: 13 residues. Authors' data handling: Reference gene primer amplification yielded estimated nucleated cell counts. Measured with immunoSEQ multiplex PCR; TCRdb has only the in-frame clones, and not every one. V and J calls and clone size follow that table, whereas D and trimming were derived from the DNA. The sample shows 180,000 or so clones, approximately 85% of them seen only once.

Sequencing input: peripheral blood. This TCR derives from a woman aged 80 or older with acute or convalescent COVID-19. The V and J genes are TRBV19 and TRBJ2-7, with D possibly matching TRBD2 (5 bases). This CDR3 is CASSSIPGYEQYF. The CDR3 DNA sequence: TGTGCCAGTAGCTCCATCCCGGGGTACGAGCAGTACTTC.